Detailed here is one TCR beta chain. This sample includes further DNA sequences coding for the same CDR3. The entry originates in a study of shared clonotypes between healthy human individuals. CD45RO-negative, CCR7-selected cells formed the naive CD8 fraction, which excluded terminally differentiated effector memory CD45RA+ cells. The CDR3 covers 15 residues. The germline CDR1 and CDR2 sequences are SNHLY and FYNNEI. V shed 3 bases, J shed 1 base, and the junction held 5 bases outside the gene matches. Using immunoSEQ multiplex PCR, the repertoire was profiled, and TCRdb retains in-frame clones only, with some absent. The sample has some 2.1 million clones, about 95% seen once.

The sequenced sample was naive CD8+ T cells sorted from blood. The receptor comes from a man aged 18-30 years in good health. This rearrangement joins TRBV2 to TRBJ2-7; TRBD1 aligns across 8 bases. The CDR3 DNA follows: TGTGCCAGCAGTGACGGGCAGGGGGCATCCTACGAGCAGTACTTC. It encodes CASSDGQGASYEQYF.